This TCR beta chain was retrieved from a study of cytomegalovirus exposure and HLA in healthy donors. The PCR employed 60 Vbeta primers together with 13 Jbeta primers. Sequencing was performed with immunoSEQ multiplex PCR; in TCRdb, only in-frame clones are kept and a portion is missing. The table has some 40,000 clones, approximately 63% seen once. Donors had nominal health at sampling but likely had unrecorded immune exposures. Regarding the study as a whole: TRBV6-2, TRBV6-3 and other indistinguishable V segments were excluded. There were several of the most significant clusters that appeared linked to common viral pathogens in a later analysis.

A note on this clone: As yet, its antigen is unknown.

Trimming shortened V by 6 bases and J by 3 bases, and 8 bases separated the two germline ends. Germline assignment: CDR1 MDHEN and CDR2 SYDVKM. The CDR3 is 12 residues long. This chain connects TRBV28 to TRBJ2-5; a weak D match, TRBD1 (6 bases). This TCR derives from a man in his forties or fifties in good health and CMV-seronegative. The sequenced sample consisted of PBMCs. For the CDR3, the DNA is TGTGCCAGCAGGCAGGGGAAAGAGACCCAGTACTTC. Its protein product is CASRQGKETQYF.